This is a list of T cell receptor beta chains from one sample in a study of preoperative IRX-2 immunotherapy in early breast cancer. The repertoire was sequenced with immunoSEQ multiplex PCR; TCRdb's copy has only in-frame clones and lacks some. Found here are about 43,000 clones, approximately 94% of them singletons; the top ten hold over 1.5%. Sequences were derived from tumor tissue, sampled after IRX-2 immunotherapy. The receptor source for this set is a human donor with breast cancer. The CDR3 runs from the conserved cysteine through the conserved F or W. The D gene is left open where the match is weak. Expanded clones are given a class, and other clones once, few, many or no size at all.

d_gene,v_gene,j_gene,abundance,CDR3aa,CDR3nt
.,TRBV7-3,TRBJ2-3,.,CASSSRSRGTDTQYF,TGTGCCAGCAGCTCCCGATCCAGAGGCACAGATACGCAGTATTTT
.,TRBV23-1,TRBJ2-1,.,CASSPNGTTYNEQFF,TGCGCCAGCAGTCCTAACGGGACAACTTACAATGAGCAGTTCTTC
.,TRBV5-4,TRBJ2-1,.,CASGFNEQFF,TGTGCCAGCGGGTTCAATGAGCAGTTCTTC
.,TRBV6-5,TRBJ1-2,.,CASSRGHPYGYTF,TGTGCCAGCAGCCGCGGACATCCCTATGGCTACACCTTC
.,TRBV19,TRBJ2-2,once,CASSMGVGLATHRELFF,TGTGCCAGTAGTATGGGAGTCGGGCTAGCGACCCACCGGGAGCTGTTTTTT
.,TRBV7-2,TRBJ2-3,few,CASSLMGPGTQYF,TGTGCCAGCAGCCTCATGGGGCCGGGCACGCAGTATTTT
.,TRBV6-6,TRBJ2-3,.,CASSYSYGDTQYF,TGTGCCAGCAGTTACTCTTATGGGGATACGCAGTATTTT
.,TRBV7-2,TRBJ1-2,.,CASSLDGRNYGYTF,TGTGCCAGCAGCTTAGATGGTCGCAACTATGGCTACACCTTC
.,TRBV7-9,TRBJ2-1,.,CASSYTRRLIYNEQFF,TGTGCCAGCAGCTATACTAGACGGTTAATCTACAATGAGCAGTTCTTC
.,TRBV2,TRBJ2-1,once,CASNTGGNEQFF,TGTGCCAGCAACACAGGTGGGAATGAGCAGTTCTTC
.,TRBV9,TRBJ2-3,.,CASSPRTDTQYF,TGTGCCAGCAGCCCAAGAACAGATACGCAGTATTTT
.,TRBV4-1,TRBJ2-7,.,CASSQDQAGVTYEQYF,TGCGCCAGCAGCCAAGATCAGGCAGGGGTCACCTACGAGCAGTACTTC
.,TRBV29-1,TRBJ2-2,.,CSVEGWRGHRGAVF,TGCAGCGTTGAGGGGTGGAGAGGACACCGGGGAGCTGTTTTT
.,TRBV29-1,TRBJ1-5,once,CSVAGDNQPQHF,TGCAGCGTTGCAGGGGACAATCAGCCCCAGCATTTT
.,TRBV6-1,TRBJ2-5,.,CASSESGGRETQYF,TGTGCCAGCAGTGAATCAGGGGGGCGAGAGACCCAGTACTTC
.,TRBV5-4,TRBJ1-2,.,CASSLESLYGYTF,TGTGCCAGCAGCTTGGAGTCCCTCTATGGCTACACCTTC